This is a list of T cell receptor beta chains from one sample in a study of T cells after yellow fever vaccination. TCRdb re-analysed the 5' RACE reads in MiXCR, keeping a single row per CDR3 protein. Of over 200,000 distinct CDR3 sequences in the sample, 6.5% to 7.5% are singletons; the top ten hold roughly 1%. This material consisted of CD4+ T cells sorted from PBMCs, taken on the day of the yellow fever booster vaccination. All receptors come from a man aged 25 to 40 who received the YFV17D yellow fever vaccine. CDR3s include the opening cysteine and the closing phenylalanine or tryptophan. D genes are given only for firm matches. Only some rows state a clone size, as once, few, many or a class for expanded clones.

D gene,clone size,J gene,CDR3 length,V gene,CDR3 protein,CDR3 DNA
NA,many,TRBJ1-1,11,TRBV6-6,CASTVNTEAFF,TGTGCCAGCACGGTGAACACTGAAGCTTTCTTT
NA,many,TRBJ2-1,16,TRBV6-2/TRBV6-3,CASKGGGNPISGEQFF,TGTGCCAGCAAGGGAGGAGGAAATCCCATTTCCGGGGAACAGTTCTTC
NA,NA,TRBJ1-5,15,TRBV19,CASTPPGGSDQPQHF,TGTGCCAGTACCCCCCCTGGGGGCAGCGATCAGCCCCAGCATTTT
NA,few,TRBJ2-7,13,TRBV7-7,CASAKNAGSEQYF,TGTGCTAGCGCTAAAAATGCGGGGAGCGAGCAGTACTTC
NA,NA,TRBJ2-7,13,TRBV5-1,CASKAGSSYEQYF,TGCGCCAGCAAGGCGGGGAGCTCCTACGAGCAGTACTTC
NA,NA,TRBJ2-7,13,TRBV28,CASSRGRKYEQYF,TGTGCCAGCAGCCGAGGGAGGAAGTACGAGCAGTACTTC
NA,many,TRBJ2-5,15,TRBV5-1,CASSLAGMLDETQYF,TGCGCCAGCAGCTTGGCCGGGATGCTAGATGAGACCCAGTACTTC
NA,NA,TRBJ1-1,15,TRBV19,CASTKAWGGLTEAFF,TGTGCCAGTACGAAGGCTTGGGGTGGATTAACTGAAGCTTTCTTT
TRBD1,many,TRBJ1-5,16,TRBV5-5,CASSLGGTAGNQPQHF,TGTGCCAGCAGCTTGGGCGGGACAGCGGGGAATCAGCCCCAGCATTTT
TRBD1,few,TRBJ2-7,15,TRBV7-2,CASSISRDRYGEQYF,TGTGCCAGCAGCATAAGCCGGGACAGGTACGGCGAGCAGTACTTC
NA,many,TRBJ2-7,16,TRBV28,CASSQPQAGPTYEQYF,TGTGCCAGCAGTCAACCCCAAGCGGGCCCTACTTACGAGCAGTACTTC
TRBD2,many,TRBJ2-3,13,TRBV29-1,CSAAGGLTDTQYF,TGCAGCGCGGCGGGAGGCCTTACAGATACGCAGTATTTT
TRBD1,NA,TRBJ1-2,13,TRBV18,CASSPGQDYGYTF,TGTGCCAGCTCACCCGGACAGGACTATGGCTACACCTTC
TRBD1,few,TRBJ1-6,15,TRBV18,CASSPLRTGDSPLHF,TGTGCCAGCTCACCACTCAGGACAGGCGATTCACCCCTCCACTTT
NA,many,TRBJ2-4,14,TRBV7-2,CASSLGYGSDIQYF,TGTGCCAGCAGCTTAGGGTATGGATCGGACATTCAGTACTTC
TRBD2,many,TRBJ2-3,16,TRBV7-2,CASSSQTSGLNPTQYF,TGTGCCAGCAGCTCACAGACTAGCGGGCTCAACCCTACGCAGTATTTT
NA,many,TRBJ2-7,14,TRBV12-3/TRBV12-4,CASSAGAPTYEQYF,TGTGCCAGCAGCGCCGGGGCACCTACCTACGAGCAGTACTTC
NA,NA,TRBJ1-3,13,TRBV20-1,CSAAHSSGNTIYF,TGCAGTGCCGCCCATAGCTCTGGAAACACCATATATTTT
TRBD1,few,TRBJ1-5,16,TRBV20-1,CSALLGTGGSNQPQHF,TGCAGTGCTCTACTTGGGACAGGTGGTAGCAATCAGCCCCAGCATTTT
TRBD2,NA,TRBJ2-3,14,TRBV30,CAWTSGREIDTQYF,TGTGCCTGGACCTCGGGGCGGGAGATAGATACGCAGTATTTT
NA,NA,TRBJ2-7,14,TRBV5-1,CASSLAPGAYEQYF,TGCGCCAGCAGCTTGGCGCCAGGGGCCTACGAGCAGTACTTC
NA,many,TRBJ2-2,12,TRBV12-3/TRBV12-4,CASSLKFGELFF,TGTGCCAGCAGTTTAAAGTTCGGGGAGCTGTTTTTT
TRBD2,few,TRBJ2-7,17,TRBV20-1,CSARRTSGRIAIYEQYF,TGCAGTGCCCGGAGGACTAGCGGGAGGATCGCTATCTACGAGCAGTACTTC
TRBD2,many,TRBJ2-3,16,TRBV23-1,CASSLRTSRDTDTQYF,TGCGCCAGCAGTCTGAGGACTAGCAGAGACACAGATACGCAGTATTTT